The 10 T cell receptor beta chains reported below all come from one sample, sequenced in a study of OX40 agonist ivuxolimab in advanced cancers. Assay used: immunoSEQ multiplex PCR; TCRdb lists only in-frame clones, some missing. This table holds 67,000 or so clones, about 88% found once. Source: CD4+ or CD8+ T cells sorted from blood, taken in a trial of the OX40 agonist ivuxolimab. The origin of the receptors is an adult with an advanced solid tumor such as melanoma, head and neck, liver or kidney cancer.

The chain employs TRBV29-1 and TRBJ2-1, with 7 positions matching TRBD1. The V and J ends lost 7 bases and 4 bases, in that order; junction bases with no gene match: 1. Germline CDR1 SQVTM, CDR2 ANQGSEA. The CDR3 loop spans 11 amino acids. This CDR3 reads CSGDRYNEQFF. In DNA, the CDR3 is TGCAGCGGGGACAGATACAATGAGCAGTTCTTC.

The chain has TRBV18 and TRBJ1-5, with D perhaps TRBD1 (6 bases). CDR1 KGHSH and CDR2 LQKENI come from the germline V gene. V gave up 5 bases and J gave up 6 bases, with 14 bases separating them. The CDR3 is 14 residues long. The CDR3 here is CASSAGQGTQPQHF. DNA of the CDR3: TGTGCCAGCTCAGCGGGGCAGGGGACTCAGCCCCAGCATTTT.

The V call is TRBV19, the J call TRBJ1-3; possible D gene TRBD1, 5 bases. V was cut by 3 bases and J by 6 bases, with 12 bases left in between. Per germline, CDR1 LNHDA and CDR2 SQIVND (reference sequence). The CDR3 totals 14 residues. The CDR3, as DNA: TGTGCCAGTAGTATCCCAGGGATTGAAAACACCATATATTTT. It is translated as CASSIPGIENTIYF.

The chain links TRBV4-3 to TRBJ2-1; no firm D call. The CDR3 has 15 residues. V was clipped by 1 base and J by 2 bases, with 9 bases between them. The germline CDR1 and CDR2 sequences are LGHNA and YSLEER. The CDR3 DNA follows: TGCGCCAGCAGCCAAGCTCCAGGTACCTACAATGAGCAGTTCTTC. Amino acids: CASSQAPGTYNEQFF.

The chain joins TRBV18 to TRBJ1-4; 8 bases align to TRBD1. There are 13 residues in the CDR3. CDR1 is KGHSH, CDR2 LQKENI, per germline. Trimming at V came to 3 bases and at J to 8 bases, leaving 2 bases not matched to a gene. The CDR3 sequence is CASSPRDREKLFF. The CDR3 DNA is TGTGCCAGCTCACCCAGGGACAGGGAAAAACTGTTTTTT.

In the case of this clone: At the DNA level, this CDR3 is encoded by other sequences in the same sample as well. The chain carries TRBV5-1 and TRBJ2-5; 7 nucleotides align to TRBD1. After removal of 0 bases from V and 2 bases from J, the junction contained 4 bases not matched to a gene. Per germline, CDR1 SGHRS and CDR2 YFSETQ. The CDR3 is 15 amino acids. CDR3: CASSLGGRGQETQYF. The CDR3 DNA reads TGCGCCAGCAGCTTGGGGGGCAGGGGGCAAGAGACCCAGTACTTC.

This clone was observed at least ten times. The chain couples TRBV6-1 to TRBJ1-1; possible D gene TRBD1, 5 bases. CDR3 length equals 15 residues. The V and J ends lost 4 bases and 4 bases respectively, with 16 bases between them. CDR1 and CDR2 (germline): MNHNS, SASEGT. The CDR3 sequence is CASSAGPTGGTEAFF. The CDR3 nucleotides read TGTGCCAGCAGTGCGGGACCCACGGGGGGCACTGAAGCTTTCTTT.

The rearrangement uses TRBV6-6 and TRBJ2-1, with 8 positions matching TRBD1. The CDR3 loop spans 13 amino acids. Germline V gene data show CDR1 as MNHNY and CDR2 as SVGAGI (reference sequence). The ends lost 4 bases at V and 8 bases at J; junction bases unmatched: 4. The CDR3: CASSWDRLDEQFF. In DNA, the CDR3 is TGTGCCAGCAGTTGGGACAGGCTGGATGAGCAGTTCTTC.

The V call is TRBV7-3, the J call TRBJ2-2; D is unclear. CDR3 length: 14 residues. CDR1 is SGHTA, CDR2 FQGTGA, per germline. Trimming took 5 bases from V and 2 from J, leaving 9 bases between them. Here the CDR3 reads CASSAIGNTGELFF. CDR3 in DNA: TGTGCCAGCAGCGCGATTGGAAACACCGGGGAGCTGTTTTTT.

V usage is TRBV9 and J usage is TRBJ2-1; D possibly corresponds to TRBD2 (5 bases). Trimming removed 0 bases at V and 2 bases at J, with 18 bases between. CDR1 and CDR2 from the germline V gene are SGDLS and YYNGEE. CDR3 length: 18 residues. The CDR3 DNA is TGTGCCAGCAGCGTAGGCTTAGGGCTAGCTGATACCTACAATGAGCAGTTCTTC. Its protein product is CASSVGLGLADTYNEQFF. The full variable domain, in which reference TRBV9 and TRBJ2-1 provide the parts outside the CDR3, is DSGVTQTPKHLITATGQRVTLRCSPRSGDLSVYWYQQSLDQGLQFLIQYYNGEERAKGNILERFSAQQFPDLHSELNLSSLELGDSALYFCASSVGLGLADTYNEQFFGPGTRLTVL.